This TCR beta chain was observed in a study of tumor-infiltrating lymphocytes in primary liver carcinoma. It was unsorted whole blood that yielded blood RNA, and germline DNA was also extracted. Priming with a constant-region primer yielded TCR beta cDNA from about 510 ng total RNA. Slightly modified ARM-PCR, run as three nested multiplex PCR rounds, produced the TCR beta libraries. The first two PCR rounds used TRBV1-TRBV30 forward primers with a C-beta reverse primer, roughly 11 cycles each. TCRdb re-derived calls from the multiplex PCR reads in MiXCR, one entry per CDR3 protein. The sample gives about 350,000 distinct CDR3 sequences, approximately 65% of which show up once; roughly 6.5% is in the top ten. V shed 2 bases and J 6 bases; nucleotides not matched to a gene: 4. The V gene's germline CDR1 is SGHNT and CDR2 YYREEE (reference sequence). There are 15 residues in the CDR3. Study-level points and caveats: Tumor region pairs showed greater overlap than either tumor-adjacent or tumor-blood pairs did. It was in tumors, not blood, that the top-250-clone fraction was significantly higher (p = 0.039).

This clonotype was seen more than once but under ten times. Antigen specificity is unknown. This sequence was found in a man aged 35 to 55 with primary liver carcinoma and hepatitis B virus infection. The specimen was peripheral blood. The rearrangement joins TRBV5-4 to TRBJ2-1, with 11 bases aligning to TRBD2. CDR3 sequence reads: CASSFFSGRGNEQFF. The CDR3 bases are TGTGCCAGCAGCTTCTTTAGCGGGAGGGGCAATGAGCAGTTCTTC. The whole variable domain, remainder taken from reference TRBV5-4 and TRBJ2-1, is ETGVTQSPTHLIKTRGQQVTLRCSSQSGHNTVSWYQQALGQGPQFIFQYYREEENGRGNFPPRFSGLQFPNYSSELNVNALELDDSALYLCASSFFSGRGNEQFFGPGTRLTVL.